This T cell receptor (beta chain) was recovered during a study of T cells in Graves' hyperthyroidism and ophthalmopathy. Points from the study as a whole: Appearing also in blood were most of the thyroid clonotypes expanded above 0.001. A 13 V-J model separated ophthalmopathy from stable hyperthyroidism.

This clonotype was seen at least ten times. Its antigen is not identified. The CDR3 covers 15 residues. Trimming pared 0 bases from V and 11 bases from J, leaving 19 bases between. Germline CDR1 and CDR2: SNHLY and FYNNEI. RNA transcripts yielded amplified TCR beta CDR3 regions. A first-round RT-PCR of the TCR CDR3 used the HTBI primer set. TCRdb analysed the multiplex PCR reads with MiXCR anew, one entry per CDR3 protein. The data show 530,000 or so distinct CDR3 sequences, approximately 24% seen once. The clonotype originates from a young woman with Graves' ophthalmopathy. Sequences were obtained from blood. V usage is TRBV2 and J usage is TRBJ1-2, with unresolved D. CDR3 sequence: CASSEATIRARRYTF. CDR3 DNA: TGTGCCAGCAGTGAAGCGACTATCCGGGCCCGGAGGTACACCTTC.